The rows below give T cell receptor beta chains drawn from one sample of a study of cytomegalovirus exposure and HLA in healthy donors. Method: immunoSEQ multiplex PCR; TCRdb's copy keeps in-frame clones and lacks some. Of 150,000 to 200,000 clones in the sample, 80% to 90% were seen once. The sequenced sample was PBMCs. All receptors derive from a woman between 18 and 29 years old in good health and CMV-seronegative. Both conserved end residues are part of each CDR3. D genes are given only for firm matches. Clone size is given for some rows only: seen once, a few or many times, or a class if the clone is expanded.

size	D	J	V	CDR3	DNA
NA	NA	TRBJ2-1	TRBV7-2	CASSPRVYNEQFF	TGTGCCAGCAGCCCCCGAGTTTACAATGAGCAGTTCTTC
NA	NA	TRBJ2-2	TRBV19	CASGQVGNTGELFF	TGTGCCAGTGGACAAGTTGGAAACACCGGGGAGCTGTTTTTT
NA	NA	TRBJ2-3	TRBV4-1	CASSQVSRVTDTQYF	TGCGCCAGCAGCCAAGTGTCCAGGGTCACAGATACGCAGTATTTT
NA	NA	TRBJ2-5	TRBV11-1	CASSFMGGQETQYF	TGTGCCAGCAGCTTCATGGGGGGGCAGGAGACCCAGTACTTC
NA	TRBD2	TRBJ2-3	TRBV7-8	CASSFSGGVRDTQYF	TGTGCCAGCAGCTTTAGCGGGGGGGTTAGAGATACGCAGTATTTT
NA	TRBD1	TRBJ1-2	TRBV6-5	CASPGQNPTNYGYTF	TGTGCCAGCCCGGGACAGAACCCTACTAACTATGGCTACACCTTC
NA	TRBD1	TRBJ1-3	TRBV18	CASSPGTDGNTIYF	TGTGCCAGCTCACCCGGGACAGATGGAAACACCATATATTTT
NA	NA	TRBJ1-2	TRBV6-1	CASSEAQGQNYGYTF	TGTGCCAGCAGTGAAGCCCAGGGGCAAAACTATGGCTACACCTTC
NA	NA	TRBJ2-5	TRBV2	CASSDGRAAETQYF	TGTGCCAGCAGTGACGGGCGGGCGGCAGAGACCCAGTACTTC
NA	TRBD2	TRBJ2-7	TRBV11-2	CASLAGEPNEQYF	TGTGCCAGCTTAGCGGGAGAACCCAACGAGCAGTACTTC
NA	TRBD1	TRBJ2-2	TRBV7-2	CASSFRTGLPGELFF	TGTGCCAGCAGCTTCAGGACAGGGCTTCCCGGGGAGCTGTTTTTT
NA	TRBD1	TRBJ2-2	TRBV28	CASSFSTGRGTGELFF	TGTGCCAGCAGTTTCTCGACGGGCAGGGGGACCGGGGAGCTGTTTTTT
NA	NA	TRBJ2-7	TRBV7-8	CASSPTNSYEQYF	TGTGCCAGCAGCCCTACGAACTCCTACGAGCAGTACTTC
NA	NA	TRBJ1-3	TRBV7-8	CASSSSWGPGNTIYF	TGTGCCAGCAGCTCATCTTGGGGGCCTGGAAACACCATATATTTT
NA	NA	TRBJ2-7	TRBV4-2	CASSQLAQGARGRAYEQYF	TGTGCCAGCAGCCAATTGGCACAGGGGGCCCGCGGGAGGGCCTACGAGCAGTACTTC
NA	NA	TRBJ2-3	TRBV29-1	CSARRADTQYF	TGCAGCGCCCGCAGGGCAGATACGCAGTATTTT
once	NA	TRBJ2-4	TRBV4-2	CASSPQGPGNIQYF	TGTGCCAGCAGCCCCCAGGGGCCCGGGAACATTCAGTACTTC
once	NA	TRBJ2-7	TRBV10-3	CAISESTKAEQYF	TGTGCCATCAGTGAGTCGACTAAAGCCGAGCAGTACTTC
NA	TRBD2	TRBJ2-1	TRBV10-1	CATRTSGEGEQFF	TGCGCCACCAGGACTAGCGGGGAGGGTGAGCAGTTCTTC
few	NA	TRBJ2-3	TRBV5-1	CASSLVAPGADTQYF	TGCGCCAGCAGCTTGGTAGCTCCAGGGGCAGATACGCAGTATTTT
once	NA	TRBJ2-7	TRBV6-9	CASSYPGAPYEQYF	TGTGCCAGCAGTTATCCAGGGGCCCCCTACGAGCAGTACTTC
NA	NA	TRBJ2-3	TRBV4-2	CASSPNPGTDTQYF	TGTGCCAGCAGCCCAAATCCGGGCACAGATACGCAGTATTTT
once	NA	TRBJ1-4	TRBV4-2	CASSQGTRRVANEKLFF	TGTGCCAGCAGCCAAGGGACCCGGAGGGTGGCTAATGAAAAACTGTTTTTT
NA	NA	TRBJ2-1	TRBV7-2	CASSLVGTNYNEQFF	TGTGCCAGCAGCTTAGTGGGGACAAATTACAATGAGCAGTTCTTC
NA	NA	TRBJ2-3	TRBV4-1	CASSQIRGYTDTQYF	TGCGCCAGCAGCCAAATCCGGGGTTACACAGATACGCAGTATTTT
NA	NA	TRBJ2-7	TRBV6-1	CASSEVLSGEGSYEQYF	TGTGCCAGCAGTGAAGTCTTGTCGGGAGAGGGGTCCTACGAGCAGTACTTC
once	NA	TRBJ1-1	TRBV6-1	CASSEARNTEAFF	TGTGCCAGCAGTGAAGCGCGGAACACTGAAGCTTTCTTT
NA	TRBD1	TRBJ1-3	TRBV19	CASSRGVMGQGSGNTIYF	TGTGCCAGTAGTCGGGGAGTGATGGGACAGGGCTCTGGAAACACCATATATTTT
NA	NA	TRBJ1-4	TRBV27	CASSFGHSNEKLFF	TGTGCCAGCAGTTTTGGCCATTCTAATGAAAAACTGTTTTTT
NA	NA	TRBJ1-2	TRBV9	CASSGRVYGYTF	TGTGCCAGCAGCGGGAGGGTCTATGGCTACACCTTC
NA	NA	TRBJ1-1	TRBV7-9	CASSLQVMSEAFF	TGTGCCAGCAGCTTGCAGGTTATGTCTGAAGCTTTCTTT
NA	TRBD1	TRBJ2-7	TRBV28	CASSSHGTGVYEQYF	TGTGCCAGCAGTTCCCACGGGACAGGGGTCTACGAGCAGTACTTC
NA	NA	TRBJ1-1	TRBV15	CATSISRGMNTEAFF	TGTGCCACCAGCATTAGTAGGGGGATGAACACTGAAGCTTTCTTT
NA	NA	TRBJ2-3	TRBV6-5	CASSYGPRGTQYF	TGTGCCAGCAGTTACGGTCCTAGAGGTACGCAGTATTTT
NA	NA	TRBJ2-7	TRBV4-1	CASSPYGSYEQYF	TGCGCCAGCAGCCCATACGGCTCCTACGAGCAGTACTTC
NA	NA	TRBJ2-7	TRBV28	CASSGRGPDEQYF	TGTGCCAGCAGCGGGAGGGGGCCGGACGAGCAGTACTTC
NA	TRBD2	TRBJ2-7	TRBV10-2	CATQGEVAGTYEQYF	TGCGCCACCCAGGGAGAAGTAGCGGGGACCTACGAGCAGTACTTC
NA	TRBD1	TRBJ1-6	TRBV29-1	CSVSSGTGKGSPLHF	TGCAGCGTTTCCTCCGGGACAGGGAAAGGTTCACCCCTCCACTTT
NA	NA	TRBJ1-2	TRBV29-1	CSGREGGTNYGYTF	TGCAGCGGCAGAGAAGGGGGAACTAACTATGGCTACACCTTC
NA	NA	TRBJ2-7	TRBV5-1	CASSRDTARNYEQYF	TGCGCCAGCAGCCGCGACACAGCACGAAACTACGAGCAGTACTTC
NA	TRBD1	TRBJ2-1	TRBV5-1	CASSWGTGAGGEQFF	TGCGCCAGCAGCTGGGGGACAGGGGCTGGGGGTGAGCAGTTCTTC
NA	TRBD2	TRBJ2-1	TRBV9	CASSASGRAMDEQFF	TGTGCCAGCAGCGCTAGCGGGAGGGCCATGGATGAGCAGTTCTTC
once	NA	TRBJ1-2	TRBV27	CASADSLYGYTF	TGTGCCAGCGCGGACAGCCTCTATGGCTACACCTTC
NA	NA	TRBJ2-2	TRBV10-1	CASSAGFGGELFF	TGCGCCAGCAGTGCAGGGTTCGGCGGGGAGCTGTTTTTT
NA	NA	TRBJ1-5	TRBV28	CASSTPRGGPQHF	TGTGCCAGCAGTACCCCCAGGGGTGGACCCCAGCATTTT